Listed below are T cell receptor beta chains from one sample, sequenced in a study of T cell responses to AZD1222 COVID-19 vaccine. Using immunoSEQ multiplex PCR, the repertoire was profiled, and TCRdb retains in-frame clones only, with some absent. This sample has more than 95,000 clones, with around 91% found just once. The source material was peripheral blood, sampled on day 0 of MenACWY control vaccination. These receptors all stem from an adult in good health. CDR3s leave out the opening cysteine and the closing phenylalanine or tryptophan. A D gene is named only where the DNA matches it firmly.

j_call v_call d_call cdr3_aa
TRBJ2-1 TRBV28 TRBD2 ASSFWTSGTYNEQF
TRBJ2-1 TRBV12-3/TRBV12-4 TRBD1 ASSSHRGSVQF
TRBJ2-2 TRBV28 . ASSLKVRGPTGELF
TRBJ2-1 TRBV1 . TSSQAGGSNDEQF
TRBJ1-5 TRBV28 . ASSLYGGQPQH
TRBJ1-6 TRBV27 . ASSRNTSPLH
TRBJ1-5 TRBV5-1 TRBD1 ASSKGAENQPQH
TRBJ2-2 TRBV24-1 TRBD2 ATSDPSPRTSGSGELF
TRBJ1-1 TRBV7-9 . ASSLDRGARTEAF
TRBJ2-1 TRBV30 . AWIEGLRYNEQF
TRBJ1-6 TRBV3-1/TRBV3-2 . ASSQEAGAYSPLH
TRBJ1-1 TRBV7-9 . ASSFSENTEAF
TRBJ1-1 TRBV7-2 . ASSKTLGLNTEAF
TRBJ2-2 TRBV6-5 TRBD1 ASSYWDRGHSGELF
TRBJ1-5 TRBV9 . ASSPGESNQPQH
TRBJ2-3 TRBV7-8 TRBD1 ASSLGTGLSTDTQY
TRBJ1-5 TRBV7-6 TRBD1 ASSLLIGTGGDDFTPRPQH
TRBJ2-2 TRBV11-3 TRBD2 ASSSRISGVDTGELF
TRBJ1-2 TRBV5-6 . ADYGYT
TRBJ2-1 TRBV7-9 . ASSPPQGGLGNEQF
TRBJ1-5 TRBV7-9 TRBD1 ASSGPGQGLRPQH
TRBJ2-1 TRBV24-1 TRBD2 ATRARGSEYNEQF
TRBJ2-7 TRBV7-3 . ASSLVWGQYYEQY
TRBJ2-1 TRBV19 TRBD2 ASSTGTSGRNEQF